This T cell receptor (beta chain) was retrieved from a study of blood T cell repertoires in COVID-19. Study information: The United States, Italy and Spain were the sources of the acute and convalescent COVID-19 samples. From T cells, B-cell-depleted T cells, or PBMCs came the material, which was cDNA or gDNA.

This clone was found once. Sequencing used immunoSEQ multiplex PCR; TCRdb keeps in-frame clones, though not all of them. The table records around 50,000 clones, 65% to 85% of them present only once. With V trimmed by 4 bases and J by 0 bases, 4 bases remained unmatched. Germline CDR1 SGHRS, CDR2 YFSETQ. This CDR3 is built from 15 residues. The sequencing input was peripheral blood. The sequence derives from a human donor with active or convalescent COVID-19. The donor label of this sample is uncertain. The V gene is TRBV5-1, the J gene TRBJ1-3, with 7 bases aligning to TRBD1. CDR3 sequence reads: CASSTDRSSGNTIYF. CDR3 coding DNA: TGCGCCAGCAGCACGGACAGGTCCTCTGGAAACACCATATATTTT.